The sequence of this T cell receptor beta chain was determined in a study of T-cell memory formation after mild COVID-19 (dated by TCRdb to the early 2020s). About the full investigation: TCR sequence clusters from the two donors were found to be largely donor specific. In a couple of donors, T-cell clones that expanded and contracted after mild COVID-19 were tracked by sequencing TCRalpha and TCRbeta repertoires over time. The cohort was made up of two young adult volunteers, one female and one male, who were previously healthy.

Ficoll-Paque density gradient centrifugation was used to isolate PBMCs. Including the terminal cysteine and phenylalanine, the CDR3 comprises 16 residues. Just the 48-base CDR3 DNA is kept, in frame starting at base 1. For CDR1 and CDR2, the germline V gene lists LGHNA and YNFKEQ. The trim is 0 bases for V and 0 bases for J, with a gap of 12 bases between the germline ends. The paper as a whole reports these results and caveats: The second-wave clones that peaked on day 37 were not confirmed to be SARS-CoV-2 specific. Some responding clones were found in pre-infection memory, which suggests that pre-existing cross-reactive memory T cells took part in the SARS-CoV-2 response. Clones contracting from day 15 to 85 had balanced CD4/CD8 phenotypes, while a second wave expanding from day 15 to 37 was biased towards CD4+. The study covered only a couple of mild cases, and larger cohorts including severe cases with pre-infection samples were considered necessary. Contracting CD4+ clones were located mainly in the CM and EM memory subsets, whereas CD8+ clones were found to be enriched in EMRA.

For sequencing, an Illumina NovaSeq 6000 was employed. TCRalpha and TCRbeta cDNA libraries were constructed by 5'RACE with constant-segment primers, with sample barcodes and unique molecular identifiers being introduced. Trizol reagent was used to extract RNA from every sample. Amplification of the libraries took two PCR steps, and the second step added a second sample barcode plus Illumina TruSeq adapters. The libraries were sequenced on an Illumina NovaSeq using 2 x 150 bp paired-end reads. In the authors' own workflow: With migec v1.2.7, reads were demultiplexed and then collapsed into UMI-guided consensus sequences. Using mixcr v2.1.11, the UMI consensuses were aligned to TRA and TRB V and J templates and assembled into clonotypes. A clonotype was counted as expanded or contracted only if both edgeR and NoisET called the change significant, with noise models trained on biological replicates. For edgeR calls, the thresholds were a false discovery rate-adjusted p below 0.01 and a log2 fold-change of 1. As an exploratory analysis of dynamics, PCA with hierarchical clustering was applied to max-normalized trajectories of the 1000 most abundant clonotypes. Separately sequenced CD4+ and CD8+ repertoires were used to assign a CD4 or CD8 phenotype to each responding clone. The public reads were reanalyzed by TCRdb: fastp trimming at Q25, MiXCR alignment, in-frame beta chains only. Duplicate CDR3 protein sequences are folded into a single record with the most common DNA and genes. These V and J calls originate from TCRdb's pipeline instead of the authors' own analysis. A total of some 130,000 distinct CDR3 sequences appear in this sample, more than 15% of them only once. The top ten hold about 5.2% of the sample.

On this clonotype itself: What antigen it recognizes has not been identified. Base quality data are lacking; no much larger clone is found one base away.

The V and J segments used are TRBV4-2 and TRBJ2-7; the D call could be TRBD1 or TRBD2, with each sharing 5 bases. The TCR originated in a man between 18 and 35 years old who had mild COVID-19 (a few samples of this study predate the infection). The sample titles of this study are shuffled in the database, so cell type and time point are left out; the donor was told from shared clones. Sequenced sample: PBMCs or a T cell subset sorted from them (not recorded which). The DNA is as follows: TGTGCCAGCAGCCAAGATCGGGGCTCTACCTCCTACGAGCAGTACTTC. This gives the protein CASSQDRGSTSYEQYF.